Included here is one TCR beta chain sequence, with context. Its binding antigen is unknown. No base qualities exist here, and no much larger clone lies one base off it. This record comes from a study of cytomegalovirus exposure and HLA in healthy donors (dated by TCRdb to about 2017). The study in broad terms: According to a later analysis, the approximately 120 validation repertoires were produced on the same platform as the approximately 690 repertoires of the first cohort. The study was designed to test whether signatures of past pathogen exposure could be identified by cataloging public T cell receptors. A separate validation cohort of 100 to 150 different subjects was used in addition to the 666-subject first cohort. To predict cytomegalovirus infection status, the study combined high-throughput TCR immunosequencing, statistical association of individual TCRs with disease status, and machine learning. Broader findings and caveats from the paper: Most TCR sequences were observed very rarely across donors, whereas some public TCRs were present in many individuals. A later analysis lacked HLA typing for the validation cohort, so it scored co-occurrence in that cohort across all 110 or so repertoires. In vitro tests confirmed that a few of the cytomegalovirus-associated TCR beta chains recognize cytomegalovirus antigens. The classifier was reported to diagnose cytomegalovirus status with high specificity and sensitivity in both the original cohort and the validation cohort. In a later analysis, TCRs clustered in the first cohort were found to also tend to co-occur in the 110 or so validation repertoires, with approximately 94% of cluster scores above 0. According to the authors, the approach could potentially be generalized to other disease states and immunological phenotypes. The study gave a list of more than 150 TCR beta chains associated with cytomegalovirus.

Library preparation used the immunoSEQ multiplex PCR assay. Per the original workflow: A statistical classification framework was built for diagnosing cytomegalovirus status from the catalog of TCR beta chain sequences. TCRdb took this table from immuneACCESS and kept in-frame rearrangements with V and J called. Such tables lack part of the clones; where checked against another copy, unresolved V genes explain under half of the gap, and the rest is unexplained. The DNA was the basis for D and trimming; V, J and clone size are from that table. The sample records 100,000 to 150,000 clones, roughly nine tenths of which are singletons. Clones ranked in the top ten supply 0.95% to 1.5% of the sample. The donors were included in the validation cohort of 90 to 150 subjects, a group kept apart from the approximately 700-subject first cohort. V is trimmed back by 6 bases and J by 9 bases, and the junction contains 5 bases that no gene match accounts for. Per the germline V gene, MNHEY is the CDR1 and SVGAGI is the CDR2. From the cysteine up to the phenylalanine, the CDR3 has a length of 13 residues. Only the CDR3 part of the read is kept: 39 bases, read in frame from the first base.

Sequencing was done on a sample of PBMCs. This clonotype was obtained from a woman aged 18-29 years in good health and CMV-seronegative. The chain is encoded by TRBV6-5 joined to TRBJ2-1, and 10 bases in between align with TRBD1. The sequenced DNA: TGTGCCAGCAGCCTCGGGACAGGGGCTGAGCAGTTCTTC. It is translated as CASSLGTGAEQFF.